This paragraph covers one T cell receptor beta chain sequence. Germline CDR1 and CDR2: SGHNT and YYREEE (reference sequence). V shed 4 bases and J 0 bases; nucleotides not matched to a gene: 5. The CDR3 runs to 15 residues. Enrolled through a virtual design, the participants were between roughly 18 and 95 years of age and came from under 25 US areas. Cohorts were determined from participant-reported clinical history. What the recovered Cohort 3 donors had was two negative PCRs, clearance, or symptom resolution. This sample was included in a study of blood T cell repertoires in COVID-19. Overall study context: Both acute and convalescent COVID-19 samples were obtained from the United States, Italy and Spain.

Repertoires were generated with immunoSEQ multiplex PCR, while TCRdb's copy carries only in-frame clones and drops some. The table lists approximately 130,000 clones, 83% of them singletons. The TCR originated in a man aged 25-40 years who had recovered from COVID-19. The sequencing sample was made of PBMCs or T cells enriched from blood (not recorded which). The chain recombines TRBV5-4 with TRBJ2-5; 8 bases line up with TRBD2. This chain's CDR3 is CASSRSGGNQETQYF. In nucleotides, the CDR3 is TGTGCCAGCAGCCGAAGCGGGGGCAACCAAGAGACCCAGTACTTC.